This T cell receptor gamma chain comes out of a study of Vδ1+ human thymocytes. Study-wide points: Unexpected Vdelta2 sequences could cause misinterpretation of bulk repertoire data. In the thymus, TRG and TRD repertoires looked highly polyclonal with Gaussian CDR3 lengths.

CDR3 length equals 13 residues. Germline CDR1 reads GITISATS; CDR2 reads ISYDGTV (reference sequence). J was trimmed by 5 bases and V by 0 bases; bases with no gene match: 4. Details on this clone: Antigen specificity is unknown. The sample carries other DNA sequences with the same CDR3.

Sequences come from RNA converted to cDNA by reverse transcription. Multiplex PCR used pooled V-gene forward primers and a constant-region reverse primer to amplify CDR3s. TCRdb reprocessed the multiplex PCR reads using CATT. Of about 36,000 gamma-chain clones in the sample, roughly a fifth were seen once. Sequenced: Vdelta1+ gamma-delta thymocytes from the thymus. The subset here: FACS-sorted CD3+ TCRalphabeta- TCRVdelta1+ TCRVdelta2- thymocytes. The rearrangement uses TRGV9 and TRGJ1 or TRGJ2. This clonotype originated in a girl less than two years old who had congenital heart surgery. This CDR3 is CALWEVYDYKKLF. CDR3 nucleotide sequence: TGTGCCTTGTGGGAGGTGTATGATTATAAGAAACTCTTT.